This T cell receptor beta chain was identified in a study of blood T cells in healthy people across ages. The CDR3 runs 13 residues. V gave up 3 bases and J gave up 3 bases, with 6 bases separating them. CDR1 and CDR2 from the germline V gene are SGHTA and FQGNSA. This clonotype was recorded only once. A much larger clone sits a single nucleotide away, making a read error possible. A second about 7 to 11 cycle PCR used barcoded and J-beta primers. MiXCR was run by TCRdb on the 5' RACE reads, yielding one entry per CDR3 protein. The sample yields under 750,000 distinct CDR3 sequences, 45% to 55% seen once.

The sequence came from a man older than 75 in good health. The V gene is TRBV7-2, the J gene TRBJ1-5; D is unresolved. Sample: blood. Written as DNA, the CDR3 is TGTGCCAGCAGCTTCGGTCCCAATCAGCCCCAGCATTTT. Its protein is CASSFGPNQPQHF.